One T cell receptor (beta chain) is described in this entry. Produced via immunoSEQ multiplex PCR; TCRdb's table is partial and in-frame only. The sample records over 40,000 clones, over 80% being singletons. The data originate from a study of OX40 agonist ivuxolimab in advanced cancers. This sequence originates from an adult with an advanced solid tumor such as melanoma, head and neck, liver or kidney cancer. The input for sequencing was CD4+ or CD8+ T cells sorted from blood, taken in a trial of the OX40 agonist ivuxolimab.

The CDR3 reads CASSPPGGRRNEQFF. The CDR3 region has the DNA TGTGCCAGCAGTCCCCCAGGGGGGAGGAGGAATGAGCAGTTCTTC. The chain links TRBV28 to TRBJ2-1; tentative D call: TRBD1 (7 bases). CDR3 length: 15 amino acids. V lost 5 bases and J 7 bases, leaving 18 bases between the germline ends. Germline V CDR1 and CDR2: MDHEN, SYDVKM.